This T cell receptor beta chain was sequenced in a study of identical twins. The germline V gene has CDR1 LNHNV and CDR2 YYDKDF (reference sequence). J was trimmed by 1 base and V by 3 bases; bases with no gene match: 5. The CDR3 runs to 16 residues. Only healthy Caucasians were enrolled as donors. One entry per CDR3 protein, called by TCRdb with MiXCR from the 5' RACE reads. The sample holds some 240,000 distinct CDR3 sequences, about 11% seen once. The study, taken as a whole, reports: Twins showed weaker excess sharing in their beta out-of-frame sequences. Findings depended on cross-sectional statistics rather than tracking the same donors. Zero-insertion analyses might be partly confounded by invariant T cells like MAIT and iNKT.

This clonotype was found many times. Its matching antigen is unknown. The sequence was collected from a man aged 50-59 years in good health. The chain recombines TRBV15 with TRBJ2-1, with TRBD2 matching 8 bases. The sequenced sample consisted of memory T cells sorted from blood. The CDR3 loop reads CATSSYGGGSYNEQFF. The CDR3 DNA reads as TGTGCCACCAGCAGTTATGGCGGGGGGTCCTACAATGAGCAGTTCTTC.